Listed below are T cell receptor beta chains from one sample, sequenced in a study of blood T cell repertoires in COVID-19. Clones were read by immunoSEQ multiplex PCR, and TCRdb kept only the in-frame ones, dropping some. The sample holds 85,000 to 95,000 clones; around 88% are singletons and the top ten take roughly 0.51%. The sequenced sample consisted of peripheral blood. The receptors were sampled from a man aged 55 to 70 with acute or convalescent COVID-19. Both conserved end residues are part of each CDR3. Each record gives: D gene, clone size, J gene, V gene, CDR3 protein, CDR3 DNA. D genes are given only for firm matches. Size values are once, few and many counts, or a class for expanded clones, and some rows have none.

. | . | TRBJ2-7 | TRBV29-1 | CSVEVAEGDSSSYEQYF | TGCAGCGTTGAAGTAGCGGAGGGGGACAGTAGCTCCTACGAGCAGTACTTC
TRBD1 | . | TRBJ2-7 | TRBV27 | CASSSNRGSYEQYF | TGTGCCAGCAGTTCTAACAGGGGATCCTACGAGCAGTACTTC
. | . | TRBJ1-2 | TRBV19 | CASSIDLLSRTYGYTF | TGTGCCAGTAGTATAGATCTATTATCAAGGACTTATGGCTACACCTTC
TRBD2 | . | TRBJ2-5 | TRBV5-1 | CASSLTSGGQETQYF | TGCGCCAGCAGCCTGACTAGCGGGGGGCAAGAGACCCAGTACTTC
. | once | TRBJ2-2 | TRBV11-1 | CASSSPGLRITGELFF | TGTGCCAGCAGCTCTCCGGGACTTCGAATCACCGGGGAGCTGTTTTTT
. | . | TRBJ2-3 | TRBV11-1 | CASSFGGDTDTQYF | TGTGCCAGCAGCTTCGGCGGGGACACAGATACGCAGTATTTT
. | . | TRBJ1-6 | TRBV10-1 | CASAPGQNSPLHF | TGCGCCAGCGCCCCCGGACAGAATTCACCCCTCCACTTT
TRBD1 | . | TRBJ2-1 | TRBV6-1 | CASSEGQGSYNEQFF | TGTGCCAGCAGTGAAGGACAGGGGAGCTACAATGAGCAGTTCTTC
TRBD1 | . | TRBJ1-2 | TRBV5-4 | CASSLTGVNYGYTF | TGTGCCAGCAGCTTGACAGGGGTAAACTATGGCTACACCTTC
. | . | TRBJ1-2 | TRBV10-2 | CASSYDSNYGYTF | TGCGCCAGCAGCTACGACAGCAACTATGGCTACACCTTC